The 25 T cell receptor beta chains below were found in one sample sequenced in a study of cytomegalovirus exposure and HLA in healthy donors. Sequencing was performed with immunoSEQ multiplex PCR; in TCRdb, only in-frame clones are kept and a portion is missing. The sample shows some 76,000 clones, 94% of them seen only once. The specimen sequenced was PBMCs. All receptors derive from a woman aged 18-30 years in good health and CMV-seronegative.

A single count supports this clone. The chain links TRBV19 to TRBJ2-1, with a weak D call TRBD1 (5 bases). Germline CDR1 is LNHDA and CDR2 is SQIVND (reference sequence). The CDR3 has 16 residues. Between the trimmed V and J ends, which lost 6 bases and 0 bases, there was a span of 15 bases. CDR3 in DNA: TGTGCCAGTAGGGCCCAGGACAAGAGCTCCTACAATGAGCAGTTCTTC. This encodes CASRAQDKSSYNEQFF.

The CDR3 sequence is CASSLYSGDEKLFF. As DNA, the CDR3 is TGTGCCAGCAGTTTATACTCAGGGGATGAAAAACTGTTTTTT. This chain uses TRBV28 with TRBJ1-4; TRBD1 might be the D (6 bases). The CDR3 runs 14 residues. V was clipped by 1 base and J by 6 bases, with 9 bases between them. From germline, CDR1 is MDHEN and CDR2 SYDVKM.

V gene TRBV7-9 combines with J gene TRBJ2-2, with D possibly being TRBD2 (5 bases). CDR1 and CDR2 from the germline V gene are SEHNR and FQNEAQ (reference sequence). V lost 8 bases and J lost 5, with 12 bases in between. The CDR3 loop spans 13 amino acids. The CDR3 DNA follows: TGTGCCAGCGGGCGGGCGGTAACCGGGGAGCTGTTTTTT. Amino acid sequence: CASGRAVTGELFF.

The CDR3 protein is CASRRGLGTEAFF. The CDR3 DNA sequence: TGTGCCAGCAGAAGGGGGCTCGGGACTGAAGCTTTCTTT. The rearrangement joins TRBV6-1 to TRBJ1-1; 7 bases map to TRBD1. The CDR3 covers 13 residues. V was clipped by 6 bases and J by 5 bases; unmatched bases: 6. Germline CDR1 MNHNS, CDR2 SASEGT.

The rearrangement links TRBV30 to TRBJ1-4; a possible D gene is TRBD1 (5 bases). This CDR3 spans 13 amino acids. Germline CDR1 GTSNPN, CDR2 SVGIG (reference sequence). Trimming shortened V by 5 bases and J by 4 bases, and 11 bases separated the two germline ends. CDR3 sequence: CAWDDSRNEKLFF. The DNA of the CDR3 is TGTGCCTGGGATGACAGTCGTAATGAAAAACTGTTTTTT.

The chain combines TRBV4-1 with TRBJ1-5, with D hard to call. CDR1 is MGHRA, CDR2 YSYEKL, per germline. This CDR3 region has 15 residues. V was shortened by 1 base and J by 3 bases, with 10 bases between the two germline ends. The CDR3 loop reads CASSQVAQVNQPQHF. The DNA of the CDR3 is TGCGCCAGCAGCCAAGTTGCTCAGGTCAATCAGCCCCAGCATTTT.

The chain employs TRBV13 and TRBJ1-5; TRBD1 is a possible D gene (5 bases). The germline CDR1 and CDR2 sequences are PRHDT and FYEKMQ (reference sequence). The CDR3 sequence is 14 residues long. Trimming took off 0 bases at V and 9 bases at J, with 12 bases between the two ends. In DNA, the CDR3 is TGTGCCAGCAGCTTAGGGCAGGGAAGGGTGCCCCAGCATTTT. It encodes CASSLGQGRVPQHF.

The chain combines TRBV30 with TRBJ2-7; TRBD1 might be the D (6 bases). CDR1 and CDR2 from the germline V gene are GTSNPN and SVGIG (reference sequence). The CDR3 contains 12 residues. V was trimmed by 5 bases and J by 2 bases, leaving 10 bases between them. Here the CDR3 reads CAWSQGPYEQYF. CDR3 DNA sequence: TGTGCCTGGTCTCAGGGGCCCTACGAGCAGTACTTC.

The CDR3 spells CASSPGQGSYEQYF. Here the CDR3 DNA reads TGTGCCAGCAGCCCGGGACAGGGTTCCTACGAGCAGTACTTC. The V and J genes are TRBV2 and TRBJ2-7, with 9 bases matching TRBD1. From germline, CDR1 is SNHLY and CDR2 FYNNEI. The CDR3 has 14 amino acids. Germline trimming cut 6 bases from V and 1 base from J; bases unmatched to any gene: 4.

The chain uses TRBV7-2 and TRBJ2-1; TRBD2 agrees at 10 bases. The junction had 5 bases not matched to a gene; V was cut back by 0 bases and J by 9 bases. The CDR3 runs to 15 residues. Per the germline V gene, CDR1 is SGHTA and CDR2 is FQGNSA. Here the CDR3 reads CASSLASGGPSEQFF. In nucleotides, the CDR3 is TGTGCCAGCAGCTTAGCTAGCGGGGGGCCCAGTGAGCAGTTCTTC.

This chain joins TRBV25-1 and TRBJ1-1; D is possibly TRBD1 (5 bases). The germline V gene has CDR1 MGHDK and CDR2 SYGVNS. The CDR3 consists of 14 residues. V was cut by 3 bases and J by 0 bases, with 8 bases left in between. The CDR3 DNA reads TGTGCCAGCAGTGATGACAGCATGAACACTGAAGCTTTCTTT. Residues: CASSDDSMNTEAFF.

This rearrangement joins TRBV5-1 to TRBJ2-7; 8 positions match TRBD1. The CDR3 has 14 residues. Germline V gene data show CDR1 as SGHRS and CDR2 as YFSETQ. After removal of 3 bases from V and 1 base from J, the junction contained 3 bases not matched to a gene. CDR3 sequence: CASSSWTGSYEQYF. The CDR3 DNA follows: TGCGCCAGCAGCTCTTGGACAGGGTCCTACGAGCAGTACTTC.

The rearrangement joins TRBV4-1 to TRBJ2-3; D is perhaps TRBD2 (6 bases). Germline V gene lookup returns CDR1 MGHRA and CDR2 YSYEKL. V was pared by 1 base and J by 5 bases, with 13 bases between. This CDR3 comprises 15 residues. The CDR3 reads CASSQGPGARDTQYF. For the CDR3, the DNA is TGCGCCAGCAGCCAAGGGCCGGGAGCGAGAGATACGCAGTATTTT.

This chain links TRBV10-1 with TRBJ2-1; maybe TRBD1 (6 bases). CDR3 length: 14 residues. V lost 8 bases and J 4 bases, leaving 15 bases between the germline ends. Germline CDR1 reads WNHNN; CDR2 reads SYGVQD (reference sequence). CDR3 bases: TGCGCCAGCTACCGGACCAGGGGTTACAATGAGCAGTTCTTC. This translates into CASYRTRGYNEQFF.

CDR3 sequence: CASSQEAGGPDTQYF. The CDR3 nucleotides are TGTGCCAGCAGCCAAGAAGCGGGAGGGCCAGATACGCAGTATTTT. V is TRBV4-2 and J is TRBJ2-3, with 10 bases matching TRBD2. J lost 4 bases, V lost 0 bases, and 1 base had no gene match. The germline CDR1 and CDR2 sequences are LGHNA and YNFKEQ. CDR3 length: 15 amino acids.

J is TRBJ1-3 and V is TRBV12-5; 9 nucleotides align to TRBD1. This CDR3 comprises 15 residues. Germline CDR1 and CDR2: LGHNT and FRNRAP. With 1 base clipped from V and 6 bases from J, the junction kept 4 bases outside the gene matches. The CDR3 DNA follows: TGTGCTAGTGGTTTGGCTACAGGGGGCATAAACACCATATATTTT. As protein: CASGLATGGINTIYF.

The chain joins TRBV7-2 to TRBJ2-7; TRBD1 agrees at 7 bases. CDR1 SGHTA and CDR2 FQGNSA come from the germline V gene. This CDR3 is 15 amino acids long. V was clipped by 5 bases and J by 0 bases; unmatched bases: 7. CDR3 protein: CASSPTGRSSYEQYF. The CDR3 region has the DNA TGTGCCAGCAGCCCGACAGGGCGCAGCTCCTACGAGCAGTACTTC.

This clone was counted once. This sequence joins TRBV7-8 and TRBJ1-3; D gene ambiguous. This CDR3 comprises 14 residues. Per germline, CDR1 SGHVS and CDR2 FQNEAQ. The ends were cut back, 5 bases at V and 0 bases at J, with 8 bases in the middle. CDR3 region: CASSPKSSGNTIYF. Here the CDR3 DNA reads TGTGCCAGCAGCCCTAAGAGCTCTGGAAACACCATATATTTT.

The rearrangement joins TRBV5-4 to TRBJ2-3; D not certain. This CDR3 comprises 12 residues. Trimming stripped 0 bases from V and 9 bases from J, with 8 bases between. The germline V gene has CDR1 SGHNT and CDR2 YYREEE (reference sequence). CDR3 in DNA: TGTGCCAGCAGCTTGGAAAGCTTGACGCAGTATTTT. Protein: CASSLESLTQYF.

The chain has TRBV11-2 and TRBJ2-1; 7 nucleotides agree with TRBD2. Germline V lookup: CDR1 SGHAT, CDR2 FQNNGV. The trim removed 9 bases at V and 4 bases at J, leaving 9 bases unmatched. CDR3 size: 14 residues. DNA for the CDR3: TGTGCCAGTAAGTTAGCGGGCCCATACAATGAGCAGTTCTTC. It is translated as CASKLAGPYNEQFF.

V is TRBV28 and J is TRBJ2-7, with 8 positions matching TRBD1. The CDR3 extends over 13 amino acids. The V segment lost 8 bases and the J segment 4 bases; nucleotides outside the gene matches: 7. The germline V gene has CDR1 MDHEN and CDR2 SYDVKM. The CDR3 region has the DNA TGTGCCAGCTGCCTACACAGGGGGTACGAGCAGTACTTC. Its protein is CASCLHRGYEQYF.

The gene calls are TRBV14 and TRBJ2-7; D is uncertain. V lost 1 base, J lost 0 bases, and 4 bases lay in between. The CDR3 consists of 13 residues. The germline gives CDR1 SGHDN, CDR2 FVKESK. CDR3 region: CASSQAVSYEQYF. The CDR3 nucleotides are TGTGCCAGCAGCCAAGCTGTCTCCTACGAGCAGTACTTC.

CDR3 sequence (DNA): TGCAGCGTGTCGGGACAGGGGAACTACGAGCAGTACTTC. Translating gives CSVSGQGNYEQYF. The rearrangement uses TRBV29-1 and TRBJ2-7, with 10 positions matching TRBD1. The germline V gene encodes CDR1 SQVTM and CDR2 ANQGSEA. Unmatched junction bases numbered 5, after V lost 6 bases and J lost 3 bases. This CDR3 has 13 residues.

The V call is TRBV7-8, the J call TRBJ2-7; 7 nucleotides match TRBD2. The V gene's germline CDR1 is SGHVS and CDR2 FQNEAQ. The trim removed 0 bases at V and 2 bases at J, leaving 4 bases unmatched. The CDR3 consists of 15 residues. DNA of the CDR3: TGTGCCAGCAGCTTAGCGCGGGGGATGCCCTACGAGCAGTACTTC. Translating gives CASSLARGMPYEQYF.

This chain connects TRBV13 to TRBJ2-3, with TRBD1 identical over 8 bases. Germline trimming cut 5 bases from V and 0 bases from J; bases unmatched to any gene: 4. The germline CDR1 and CDR2 sequences are PRHDT and FYEKMQ (reference sequence). The CDR3 sequence is 15 residues long. CDR3 loop: CASSIRTGSTDTQYF. Here the CDR3 DNA reads TGTGCCAGCAGCATCCGGACAGGGAGCACAGATACGCAGTATTTT.